Below, 32 T cell receptor beta chains from the same sample are listed, as sequenced in a study of blood T cell repertoires in COVID-19. Clones were read by immunoSEQ multiplex PCR, and TCRdb kept only the in-frame ones, dropping some. The table has around 55,000 clones, around 85% seen once. The sequenced sample was peripheral blood. Receptors originate from a human donor in a cohort sampled during active COVID-19.

The rearrangement joins TRBV4-1 to TRBJ1-5; unclear D gene. The V gene lost 0 bases and the J gene lost 1 base, with 10 bases spanning the gap. This CDR3 is built from 16 residues. Germline V gene data show CDR1 as MGHRA and CDR2 as YSYEKL. CDR3 sequence: CASSQDPGSSNQPQHF. The CDR3 bases are TGCGCCAGCAGCCAAGACCCCGGGTCCAGCAATCAGCCCCAGCATTTT.

The V gene is TRBV5-1, the J gene TRBJ1-2; no clear D gene. Trimming shortened V by 0 bases and J by 8 bases, and 11 bases separated the two germline ends. The germline V gene has CDR1 SGHRS and CDR2 YFSETQ. The CDR3 is 13 amino acids. The CDR3 reads CASSLGQERGYTF. In DNA form, the CDR3 reads TGCGCCAGCAGCTTGGGGCAGGAACGGGGCTACACCTTC.

This chain joins TRBV18 and TRBJ2-5, with TRBD1 matching 7 bases. Germline CDR1 and CDR2: KGHSH and LQKENI. The CDR3 is made up of 16 amino acids. V lost 0 bases, J lost 4 bases, and 8 bases stayed unmatched. The CDR3 DNA reads as TGTGCCAGCTCACCACCAATACAGGGGTTTGGAGAGACCCAGTACTTC. Protein sequence: CASSPPIQGFGETQYF. The complete variable domain, with remaining parts taken from reference TRBV18 and TRBJ2-5, reads NAGVMQNPRHLVRRRGQEARLRCSPMKGHSHVYWYRQLPEEGLKFMVYLQKENIIDESGMPKERFSAEFPKEGPSILRIQQVVRGDSAAYFCASSPPIQGFGETQYFGPGTRLLVL.

The chain uses TRBV4-3 and TRBJ2-1; 8 bases are a match to TRBD1. The CDR3 is made up of 17 amino acids. With 1 base clipped from V and 5 bases from J, the junction kept 10 bases outside the gene matches. Germline-derived CDR1 and CDR2 are LGHNA and YSLEER. The CDR3 DNA sequence: TGCGCCAGCAGCCAAGGACACAGGGGGACGAGCGACAATGAGCAGTTCTTC. Residues: CASSQGHRGTSDNEQFF.

The chain is built from TRBV7-2 and TRBJ2-2; TRBD1 aligns across 7 bases. Germline V gene sequence: CDR1 SGHTA, CDR2 FQGNSA. The V and J ends lost 4 bases and 5 bases, in that order; junction bases with no gene match: 13. The CDR3 sequence is 17 residues long. CDR3 amino acids: CASSYGRGQQGTGELFF. Here the CDR3 DNA reads TGTGCCAGCAGCTACGGCAGAGGCCAACAGGGGACCGGGGAGCTGTTTTTT.

The chain combines TRBV7-2 with TRBJ1-2; D possibly corresponds to TRBD1 (5 bases). The CDR3 runs to 13 residues. Germline V CDR1 and CDR2: SGHTA, FQGNSA. Trimming removed 1 base from V and 8 bases from J, with 11 bases in between. The DNA for the CDR3 is TGTGCCAGCAGCTTAGGGGCAGGGCTAGGCTACACCTTC. It is translated as CASSLGAGLGYTF. The full variable domain, its missing parts supplied by reference TRBV7-2 and TRBJ1-2, is GAGVSQSPSNKVTEKGKDVELRCDPISGHTALYWYRQSLGQGLEFLIYFQGNSAPDKSGLPSDRFSAERTGGSVSTLTIQRTQQEDSAVYLCASSLGAGLGYTFGSGTRLTVV.

The genes are TRBV28 and TRBJ2-7, with 8 bases aligning to TRBD2. In germline, CDR1 is MDHEN, CDR2 SYDVKM. The ends lost 8 bases at V and 2 bases at J; junction bases unmatched: 11. The length of the CDR3 is 15 residues. CDR3 amino acids: CASEVQTGGTYEQYF. The CDR3 DNA reads TGTGCCAGCGAAGTCCAGACGGGAGGGACCTACGAGCAGTACTTC.

This chain links TRBV6-5 with TRBJ2-3; the D gene is possibly TRBD2 (6 bases). Trimming removed 5 bases at V and 2 bases at J, with 14 bases between. This CDR3 is built from 15 residues. Germline values: CDR1 MNHEY, CDR2 SVGAGI. The DNA of the CDR3 is TGTGCCAGCAGTCGGGACTCAGGGCACACAGATACGCAGTATTTT. Residues: CASSRDSGHTDTQYF.

This clone was detected only a few times. The chain employs TRBV7-3 and TRBJ2-3, with D perhaps matching TRBD2 (6 bases). The CDR3 is made up of 14 amino acids. With 4 bases removed from V and 0 bases from J, the gap between germline ends came to 8 bases. Germline-derived CDR1 and CDR2 are SGHTA and FQGTGA. The CDR3 DNA sequence: TGTGCCAGCAGCTCAGGGACTAGCACAGATACGCAGTATTTT. The encoded protein is CASSSGTSTDTQYF. The full variable domain, in which reference TRBV7-3 and TRBJ2-3 provide the parts outside the CDR3, is GAGVSQTPSNKVTEKGKYVELRCDPISGHTALYWYRQSLGQGPEFLIYFQGTGAADDSGLPNDRFFAVRPEGSVSTLKIQRTERGDSAVYLCASSSGTSTDTQYFGPGTRLTVL.

The chain couples TRBV5-6 to TRBJ2-5, with 8 bases matching TRBD1. V gave up 1 base and J gave up 1 base; unmatched junction bases: 3. The CDR3 runs 15 residues. Germline CDR1 SGHDT, CDR2 YYEEEE. CDR3 sequence (DNA): TGTGCCAGCAGCTTGCAGGGACAGGCCCAAGAGACCCAGTACTTC. Its protein is CASSLQGQAQETQYF.

The chain recombines TRBV5-6 with TRBJ1-2; the match to TRBD1 covers 7 bases. V trimming: 4 bases; J trimming: 5 bases; junction bases outside the gene matches: 5. Germline CDR1 reads SGHDT; CDR2 reads YYEEEE. This CDR3 region has 13 residues. DNA of the CDR3: TGTGCCAGCAGCCCAGGGGGGAATTATGGCTACACCTTC. It translates to CASSPGGNYGYTF.

CDR3 in DNA: TGCGCCAGCAGCTATTTAGCGGGAGAGAACACCGGGGAGCTGTTTTTT. This sequence encodes CASSYLAGENTGELFF. J is TRBJ2-2 and V is TRBV5-1, with 9 bases identical to TRBD2. Losses at the gene ends were 3 bases for V and 1 base for J; bases not matched to a gene: 4. The CDR3 consists of 16 residues. The germline gives CDR1 SGHRS, CDR2 YFSETQ.

This clone showed up just a few times. The genes are TRBV30 and TRBJ1-3; D is unresolved. Trimming stripped 3 bases from V and 2 bases from J, with 5 bases between. Per the germline V gene, CDR1 is GTSNPN and CDR2 is SVGIG (reference sequence). The CDR3 has 12 amino acids. DNA for the CDR3: TGTGCCTGGAGCAGCGCTGGAAACACCATATATTTT. As protein: CAWSSAGNTIYF.

V usage is TRBV5-1 and J usage is TRBJ2-2, with 7 bases identical to TRBD1. CDR1 is SGHRS, CDR2 YFSETQ, per germline. The trim removed 3 bases at V and 1 base at J, leaving 3 bases unmatched. This CDR3 is 15 amino acids long. Here the CDR3 DNA reads TGCGCCAGCAGCTCGGGACAGATGAACACCGGGGAGCTGTTTTTT. Residues: CASSSGQMNTGELFF.

This clone appeared once. The gene calls are TRBV21-1 and TRBJ2-7; the D call of TRBD1 is as the table states it, not checked on the DNA. TRBV21-1 represents a pseudogene. The CDR3 loop spans 15 amino acids. The CDR3 DNA sequence: TGTGCCAGCAGCAAAGCGGGCAGGGCTAGTTACGAGCAGTACTTC. Encoded protein: CASSKAGRASYEQYF.

V is TRBV5-4 and J is TRBJ2-5; 11 bases align to TRBD2. V gave up 4 bases and J gave up 7 bases; unmatched junction bases: 9. Germline CDR1 is SGHNT and CDR2 is YYREEE (reference sequence). The CDR3 consists of 15 residues. Here the CDR3 DNA reads TGTGCCAGCAGCCAAATAGCGGGAGGGCCAGGGACCCAGTACTTC. Translated: CASSQIAGGPGTQYF.

The rearrangement uses TRBV28 and TRBJ1-2; TRBD1 aligns across 8 bases. The trim removed 10 bases at V and 3 bases at J, leaving 10 bases unmatched. The CDR3 is 14 residues long. CDR1 and CDR2 (germline): MDHEN, SYDVKM. For the CDR3, the DNA is TGTGCCATCCCCAGGGGGCGTAGCGACTATGGCTACACCTTC. Protein sequence: CAIPRGRSDYGYTF.

The chain couples TRBV18 to TRBJ2-1, with 10 positions matching TRBD2. The CDR3 loop spans 15 amino acids. With V trimmed by 3 bases and J by 6 bases, 5 bases remained unmatched. CDR1 and CDR2 (germline): KGHSH, LQKENI. This CDR3 is CASSPLAGDGNEQFF. DNA of the CDR3: TGTGCCAGCTCACCCCTAGCGGGAGATGGCAATGAGCAGTTCTTC.

The V gene is TRBV19, the J gene TRBJ2-3; 8 bases match TRBD1. Trimming removed 5 bases from V and 2 bases from J; junction bases left unmatched: 6. CDR3 length: 15 amino acids. Germline V CDR1 and CDR2: LNHDA, SQIVND (reference sequence). CDR3 region: CASSHGTGVTDTQYF. DNA of the CDR3: TGTGCCAGTAGTCACGGGACAGGTGTCACAGATACGCAGTATTTT.

V usage is TRBV7-9 and J usage is TRBJ2-5, with 11 bases matching TRBD2. Trimming removed 4 bases from V and 4 bases from J; junction bases left unmatched: 8. CDR1 is SEHNR, CDR2 FQNEAQ, per germline (reference sequence). The CDR3 contains 16 residues. CDR3 amino acids: CASSSRSGRAGETQYF. CDR3 sequence (DNA): TGTGCCAGCAGCTCGCGTAGCGGGAGGGCTGGAGAGACCCAGTACTTC.

The chain recombines TRBV3-1 (or the pseudogene TRBV3-2) with TRBJ1-3; 9 nucleotides agree with TRBD1. J gave up 1 base and V 4 bases, and 5 bases lay outside the gene matches. CDR1 is LGHDT and CDR2 is YNNKEL in the germline V gene (reference sequence). This CDR3 region has 16 residues. In DNA, the CDR3 is TGTGCCAGCAGCCGGGACAGGGCAGGGTCTGGAAACACCATATATTTT. This gives the protein CASSRDRAGSGNTIYF.

The rearrangement uses TRBV24-1 and TRBJ2-3; 12 positions agree with TRBD2. Unmatched junction bases numbered 11, after V lost 5 bases and J lost 0 bases. The germline V gene encodes CDR1 KGHDR and CDR2 SFDVKD. The CDR3 runs to 19 residues. The CDR3, as DNA: TGTGCCACCAGTGTTTCGGGACTAGCGGGCCGTGAGAGCACAGATACGCAGTATTTT. Protein: CATSVSGLAGRESTDTQYF.

This chain links TRBV5-1 with TRBJ1-4, with 9 positions matching TRBD1. CDR3 length: 17 residues. Per the germline V gene, CDR1 is SGHRS and CDR2 is YFSETQ. The V and J ends lost 3 bases and 5 bases, in that order; junction bases with no gene match: 11. CDR3 nucleotides: TGCGCCAGCAGCTCTCCGGGACAGGGCCGAGTGAATGAAAAACTGTTTTTT. Its protein is CASSSPGQGRVNEKLFF.

The chain uses TRBV9 and TRBJ2-1; 13 bases match TRBD2. Germline loops: CDR1 SGDLS, CDR2 YYNGEE. V lost 3 bases to trimming and J lost 7 bases; unmatched junction nucleotides: 4. CDR3 length: 15 amino acids. Here the CDR3 DNA reads TGTGCCAGCAGCGCGTCGGGACTAGCGGGAAATGAGCAGTTCTTC. It yields the protein CASSASGLAGNEQFF.

Worth noting for this clone: A much larger clone lies one base from this, so it may be a read error. The J gene is TRBJ2-1, the V gene TRBV28; 8 bases agree with TRBD2. V was pared by 4 bases and J by 3 bases, with 5 bases of the junction left unmatched. Germline lookup yields CDR1 MDHEN and CDR2 SYDVKM. The CDR3 totals 15 residues. This CDR3 is CASSSGGEGYNEQFF. The CDR3 DNA reads TGTGCCAGCAGTTCCGGGGGGGAGGGCTACAATGAGCAGTTCTTC.

This chain connects TRBV11-2 to TRBJ2-2, with D uncertain. The V and J ends lost 5 bases and 7 bases respectively, with 11 bases between them. CDR3 length: 13 amino acids. Germline lookup yields CDR1 SGHAT and CDR2 FQNNGV. CDR3 coding DNA: TGTGCCAGCAGCCCTTGGAAGCGCGGGGAGCTGTTTTTT. Amino acid sequence: CASSPWKRGELFF.

The chain recombines TRBV11-1 with TRBJ2-1, with unresolved D. CDR3 size: 12 residues. The germline V gene encodes CDR1 SGHAT and CDR2 FQDESV (reference sequence). V was cut by 5 bases and J by 6 bases, with 8 bases left in between. In nucleotides, the CDR3 is TGTGCCAGCAGCCTCTACCGCAATGAGCAGTTCTTC. This codes for CASSLYRNEQFF.

V and J are TRBV19 and TRBJ1-2, with D perhaps TRBD1 (6 bases). CDR3 length equals 14 residues. V dropped 3 bases and J dropped 6 bases, with 14 bases sitting between them. The germline gives CDR1 LNHDA, CDR2 SQIVND (reference sequence). The CDR3 here is CASSIAQGRNGYTF. In DNA, the CDR3 is TGTGCCAGTAGTATCGCACAGGGTCGAAATGGCTACACCTTC.

In this sample, this clone turned up a few times. V gene TRBV11-3 combines with J gene TRBJ2-2, with TRBD2 identical over 10 bases. From germline, CDR1 is SGHNT and CDR2 YENEEA. V trimming: 4 bases; J trimming: 6 bases; junction bases outside the gene matches: 11. The CDR3 spans 17 residues. CDR3 bases: TGTGCCAGCAGCTCAACTGCCGCTAGCGGGAGTGCCGGGGAGCTGTTTTTT. Translation gives CASSSTAASGSAGELFF.

The rearrangement uses TRBV6-5 and TRBJ2-1; a weak D match, TRBD2 (6 bases). The V end lost 6 bases, the J end lost 10 bases, and 7 bases lay between the germline ends. The CDR3 runs to 10 residues. Germline V gene data show CDR1 as MNHEY and CDR2 as SVGAGI. The CDR3, as DNA: TGTGCCAGCAGGCGGGGCGAGCAGTTCTTC. Its translation: CASRRGEQFF.

DNA of the CDR3: TGTGCCAGCTCACCACCAGAGGGGGTATGGTTGGCTTTCTTT. Protein sequence: CASSPPEGVWLAFF. The chain combines TRBV18 with TRBJ1-1, with D perhaps TRBD1 (6 bases). Trimming pared 0 bases from V and 11 bases from J, leaving 16 bases between. From germline, CDR1 is KGHSH and CDR2 LQKENI. The CDR3 consists of 14 residues.

The chain joins TRBV19 to TRBJ1-2; maybe TRBD1 (5 bases). V was pared by 8 bases and J by 1 base, with 26 bases between. This CDR3 comprises 18 residues. Germline V gene sequence: CDR1 LNHDA, CDR2 SQIVND (reference sequence). CDR3 region: CASGAPSTERGGNYGYTF. The CDR3 coding sequence is TGTGCCAGTGGGGCTCCGAGTACAGAAAGGGGTGGTAACTATGGCTACACCTTC.